This T cell receptor beta chain was profiled in a study of T cells in Graves' hyperthyroidism and ophthalmopathy. The CDR3 regions of TCR beta were amplified from RNA transcripts. During a first-round RT-PCR of the TCR CDR3, the HTBI primer set was used. TCRdb reanalysed the multiplex PCR reads using MiXCR and keeps one entry per CDR3 protein. The sample includes about 640,000 distinct CDR3 sequences, 20% seen only once; the top ten take roughly a third. Ophthalmopathy patients had Clinical Activity Score at least 3, NOSPECS grade at least 4, duration under 3 months. Clinical symptoms, serum thyroxine and TRAb, thyroid ultrasound and orbital computed tomography were used for the diagnoses. CDR3 length: 14 residues. The V and J ends lost 10 bases and 3 bases, in that order; junction bases with no gene match: 10. Germline V gives CDR1 MNHEY, CDR2 SMNVEV (reference sequence). This clonotype came up a few times. Its specificity is not known.

Points from the study as a whole: Within blood appeared most thyroid clonotypes that had expanded above 0.001.

Sequencing was done on a sample of blood. The receptor's source is a man aged 25-45 years with Graves' ophthalmopathy. The chain recombines TRBV27 with TRBJ2-7; 9 bases line up with TRBD1. The CDR3 protein is CATAPGTGIYEQYF. The CDR3 DNA reads TGTGCCACCGCACCCGGGACAGGGATCTACGAGCAGTACTTC.